Listed below are T cell receptor beta chains from one sample, sequenced in a study of response to subunit inactivated influenza vaccine. TCRdb processed the RT-PCR reads anew with MiXCR; each CDR3 protein has one entry. The data contain 150,000 to 200,000 distinct CDR3 sequences, over 9.5% of them singletons. The same specimen was also included in a second study, on T cells expressing NK-cell markers.

This material consisted of CD8+ T cells sorted from PBMCs, taken about 13 days after vaccination. These receptors were collected from a man aged 45-65 years who received an inactivated influenza vaccine. Both conserved end residues are part of each CDR3. Fields, in order: V gene, clone size, D gene, J gene, CDR3 DNA, CDR3 protein. The D gene is left open where the match is weak. Size tells how often a clone was seen (once, few, many) or the class of an expanded clone, and some rows leave it out.

>TRBV20-1|NA|TRBD2|TRBJ2-3
TGCAGTGCTAGAGATGGGGGGGAGGGCCCAGATACGCAGTATTTT
CSARDGGEGPDTQYF
>TRBV6-5|NA|NA|TRBJ1-5
TGTGCCAGCAGTTACGGGACGAATCAGCCCCAGCATTTT
CASSYGTNQPQHF
>TRBV6-5|NA|NA|TRBJ2-2
TGTGCCAGCAGTTACGAGTCCGGGGAGCTGTTTTTT
CASSYESGELFF
>TRBV27|NA|NA|TRBJ2-1
TGTGCCAGCGCTCTTAACGGGGGATACAATGAGCAGTTCTTC
CASALNGGYNEQFF
>TRBV29-1|many|NA|TRBJ2-7
TGCAGCGTTGAGGGGCCCGCCTACGAGCAGTACTTC
CSVEGPAYEQYF
>TRBV4-3|many|NA|TRBJ2-2
TGCGCCAGCAGCCAAGACGGCCAGGGGGGCACCGGGGAGCTGTTTTTT
CASSQDGQGGTGELFF
>TRBV28|many|NA|TRBJ2-3
TGTGCCAGCAGTTTACCTAGTGGAGATACGCAGTATTTT
CASSLPSGDTQYF
>TRBV2|NA|TRBD2|TRBJ2-1
TGTGCCAGCAGTGACTTGCGGGGGTCGTACAATGAGCAGTTCTTC
CASSDLRGSYNEQFF
>TRBV27|NA|NA|TRBJ1-5
TGTGCCAGCAGCTTTATAACGGGGGACGGTATTAGCAATCAGCCCCAGCATTTT
CASSFITGDGISNQPQHF
>TRBV5-1|NA|NA|TRBJ2-7
TGCGCCAGCAGCCCCCTTGACGGGGGTACCTACGAGCAGTACTTC
CASSPLDGGTYEQYF
>TRBV12-3/TRBV12-4|NA|TRBD2|TRBJ2-3
TGTGCCAGCAGGCCTAGCGGGACACCTTCAGATACGCAGTATTTT
CASRPSGTPSDTQYF
>TRBV7-8|few|TRBD2|TRBJ2-5
TGTGCCAGCAGCTTAGAGGGACTAGCGGCCCAAGAGACCCAGTACTTC
CASSLEGLAAQETQYF
>TRBV4-3|NA|NA|TRBJ2-1
TGCGCCAGCAGCCCCGTGCCGTTCAGCGGTTACAATGAGCAGTTCTTC
CASSPVPFSGYNEQFF
>TRBV27|NA|NA|TRBJ2-7
TGTGCCAGCAGTCCGGGACTGATCTACGAGCAGTACTTC
CASSPGLIYEQYF
>TRBV12-3/TRBV12-4|NA|NA|TRBJ2-2
TGTGCCAGCAGTTTACAGAAAACGAACACCGGGGAGCTGTTTTTT
CASSLQKTNTGELFF
>TRBV9|once|NA|TRBJ2-2
TGTGCCAGCAGCCCCCGAAGATCGGACAGTTCTGCCGGGGAGCTGTTTTTT
CASSPRRSDSSAGELFF
>TRBV7-9|NA|NA|TRBJ2-3
TGTGCCAGCAGCCCGCCTGTTGCGGGATACACAGATACGCAGTATTTT
CASSPPVAGYTDTQYF
>TRBV15|NA|NA|TRBJ2-1
TGTGCCACCAGCCGGAGGGACTACAATGAGCAGTTCTTC
CATSRRDYNEQFF
>TRBV7-2|NA|NA|TRBJ2-1
TGTGCCAGCAGCCCTCTTCCGGGGGTCTACAATGAGCAGTTCTTC
CASSPLPGVYNEQFF
>TRBV4-3|NA|NA|TRBJ2-2
TGCGCCAGCAGCCTTTTATGGCGGGGGAACACCGGGGAGCTGTTTTTT
CASSLLWRGNTGELFF
>TRBV30|many|NA|TRBJ2-1
TGTGCCTGGAAGGTTTTCAATGAGCAGTTCTTC
CAWKVFNEQFF
>TRBV28|NA|TRBD1|TRBJ2-3
TGTGCCAGCAATCAGGGACAGGGGGCAGATACGCAGTATTTT
CASNQGQGADTQYF
>TRBV9|NA|NA|TRBJ2-5
TGTGCCAGCAGCGTAGAACCGGAACTACAAGAGACCCAGTACTTC
CASSVEPELQETQYF
>TRBV6-2/TRBV6-3|NA|NA|TRBJ2-1
TGTGCCAGCAGTTACTCGAGCAGCCACTCCTACAATGAGCAGTTCTTC
CASSYSSSHSYNEQFF
>TRBV10-3|NA|NA|TRBJ1-2
TGTGCCATCAGTGAGTCGCCACCTAGCGGAGGCTATGGCTACACCTTC
CAISESPPSGGYGYTF
>TRBV20-1|few|TRBD2|TRBJ2-7
TGCAGTGCTAGACCGGGCGGGAGCTCCTACGAGCAGTACTTC
CSARPGGSSYEQYF
>TRBV6-1|few|NA|TRBJ1-5
TGTGCCAGCAGTGAAGGGGCTAGGTTGGGTCCGGATCAGCCCCAGCATTTT
CASSEGARLGPDQPQHF
>TRBV24-1|NA|NA|TRBJ2-5
TGTGCCACCAGTGAACCGGGACTGGGCTGGGAGACCCAGTACTTC
CATSEPGLGWETQYF
>TRBV7-9|few|NA|TRBJ2-5
TGTGCCAGCAGCTTAGCCCCCAGGGGCGCTGAAGAGACCCAGTACTTC
CASSLAPRGAEETQYF
>TRBV4-1|NA|NA|TRBJ2-7
TGCGCCAGCAGCCAAGACAGGGTAAGCGGCTACGAGCAGTACTTC
CASSQDRVSGYEQYF
>TRBV20-1|NA|TRBD1|TRBJ1-6
TGCAGTGCTCTGGGACAGGGGTTAGGTTCACCCCTCCACTTT
CSALGQGLGSPLHF
>TRBV2|NA|NA|TRBJ1-4
TGTGCCAGCCGCAAAGGTGGGATTGGTGAAAAACTGTTTTTT
CASRKGGIGEKLFF
>TRBV9|NA|NA|TRBJ1-6
TGTGCCAGCAGCGTTGGGGCAGAAGGTTCACCCCTCCACTTT
CASSVGAEGSPLHF
>TRBV6-2/TRBV6-3|few|NA|TRBJ2-7
TGTGCCAGCAGTTACTCGCTCCAGGACAGTCCCTACGAGCAGTACTTC
CASSYSLQDSPYEQYF
>TRBV29-1|few|TRBD2|TRBJ2-7
TGCAGCGGATTAGGACTAGCGGGCTCCTACGAGCAGTACTTC
CSGLGLAGSYEQYF
>TRBV12-3/TRBV12-4|NA|NA|TRBJ2-3
TGTGCCCGCAGTTTAGAACAGGGAGTTACAGATACGCAGTATTTT
CARSLEQGVTDTQYF
>TRBV6-5|few|TRBD2|TRBJ2-2
TGTGCCAGCAGTTACTCGCTACGGCGGGGGGACACCGGGGAGCTGTTTTTT
CASSYSLRRGDTGELFF
>TRBV11-2|many|NA|TRBJ2-7
TGTGCCAGCTTTGACCCCTCGGACGAGCAGTACTTC
CASFDPSDEQYF
>TRBV10-3|NA|TRBD1|TRBJ2-1
TGTGCCATCAGTGAGGCACAGGGGGCCTACAATGAGCAGTTCTTC
CAISEAQGAYNEQFF
>TRBV27|NA|TRBD2|TRBJ2-1
TGTGCCAGCAGTCGATGGGGCGGGGGGGCTGACAATGAGCAGTTCTTC
CASSRWGGGADNEQFF
>TRBV28|many|TRBD2|TRBJ2-7
TGTGCCAGCAGTTGGGGACTAGCGGGGAAGTACGAGCAGTACTTC
CASSWGLAGKYEQYF
>TRBV7-6|NA|TRBD1|TRBJ2-7
TGTGCCAGCAGCGCCGGGACAGGTGCTAACGAGCAGTACTTC
CASSAGTGANEQYF
>TRBV4-1|few|TRBD1|TRBJ2-7
TGCGCCAGCAGCCAATTAGGAGGACAGGGGTATTCCCTTTCCTACGAGCAGTACTTC
CASSQLGGQGYSLSYEQYF
>TRBV23-1|NA|TRBD1|TRBJ2-7
TGCGCCAGCAGCTGGGACAGGGATAAACAACCCTACTCCTACGAGCAGTACTTC
CASSWDRDKQPYSYEQYF
>TRBV27|NA|NA|TRBJ2-7
TGTGCCAGCAGCCGGGACGGGGCCTACGAGCAGTACTTC
CASSRDGAYEQYF
>TRBV10-2|NA|NA|TRBJ2-5
TGCGCCAGCAGTCCGGGACCCATAATCCAAGAGACCCAGTACTTC
CASSPGPIIQETQYF
>TRBV5-5|few|NA|TRBJ2-7
TGTGCCAGCAGCGAAGAGTGGGACGAGCAGTACTTC
CASSEEWDEQYF
>TRBV20-1|once|TRBD2|TRBJ2-1
TGCAGTGCTAGATCGGGGACTATCTACAATGAGCAGTTCTTC
CSARSGTIYNEQFF
>TRBV7-6|few|NA|TRBJ2-1
TGTGCCAGCAGCTTGTCCCCCAAAGGGGGCAATGAGCAGTTCTTC
CASSLSPKGGNEQFF
>TRBV27|many|NA|TRBJ2-7
TGTGCCAGCAGTCCAGATAGCGGACCCTCCTACGAGCAGTACTTC
CASSPDSGPSYEQYF
>TRBV5-1|few|NA|TRBJ2-5
TGCGCCAGCAGCTTGGCAAACAGGGCGATCGAGACCCAGTACTTC
CASSLANRAIETQYF
>TRBV4-3|few|TRBD2|TRBJ2-7
TGCGCCAGCAGCCAAGATCTTGGACGGGAGGTAGACTACGAGCAGTACTTC
CASSQDLGREVDYEQYF
>TRBV12-3/TRBV12-4|many|NA|TRBJ1-4
TGTGCCAGCACCCCGACAGGCTACGAAAAACTGTTTTTT
CASTPTGYEKLFF
>TRBV29-1|NA|NA|TRBJ2-3
TGCAGCGTTGAGGAGGGACTGGGCACAGATACGCAGTATTTT
CSVEEGLGTDTQYF
>TRBV4-2|NA|NA|TRBJ1-4
TGTGCCAGCAGCCCGGCGTTAAGGTCGGGGGAAAAACTGTTTTTT
CASSPALRSGEKLFF